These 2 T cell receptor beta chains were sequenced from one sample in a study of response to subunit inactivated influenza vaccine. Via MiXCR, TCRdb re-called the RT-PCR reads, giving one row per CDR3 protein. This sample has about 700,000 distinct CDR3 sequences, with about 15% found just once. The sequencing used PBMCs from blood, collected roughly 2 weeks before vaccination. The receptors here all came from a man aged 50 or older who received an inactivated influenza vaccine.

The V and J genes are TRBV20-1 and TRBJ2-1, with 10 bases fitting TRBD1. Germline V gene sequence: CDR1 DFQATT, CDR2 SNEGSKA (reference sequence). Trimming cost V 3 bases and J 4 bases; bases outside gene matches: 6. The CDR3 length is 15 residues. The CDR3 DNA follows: TGCAGTGCTAGCACCGGACAGGGGGTTTACAATGAGCAGTTCTTC. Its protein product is CSASTGQGVYNEQFF.

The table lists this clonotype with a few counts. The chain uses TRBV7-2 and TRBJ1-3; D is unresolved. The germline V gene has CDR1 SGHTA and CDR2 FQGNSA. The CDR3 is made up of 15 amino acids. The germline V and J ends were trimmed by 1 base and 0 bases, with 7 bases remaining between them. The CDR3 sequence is CASSLVVTSGNTIYF. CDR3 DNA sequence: TGTGCCAGCAGCTTAGTGGTCACCTCTGGAAACACCATATATTTT.